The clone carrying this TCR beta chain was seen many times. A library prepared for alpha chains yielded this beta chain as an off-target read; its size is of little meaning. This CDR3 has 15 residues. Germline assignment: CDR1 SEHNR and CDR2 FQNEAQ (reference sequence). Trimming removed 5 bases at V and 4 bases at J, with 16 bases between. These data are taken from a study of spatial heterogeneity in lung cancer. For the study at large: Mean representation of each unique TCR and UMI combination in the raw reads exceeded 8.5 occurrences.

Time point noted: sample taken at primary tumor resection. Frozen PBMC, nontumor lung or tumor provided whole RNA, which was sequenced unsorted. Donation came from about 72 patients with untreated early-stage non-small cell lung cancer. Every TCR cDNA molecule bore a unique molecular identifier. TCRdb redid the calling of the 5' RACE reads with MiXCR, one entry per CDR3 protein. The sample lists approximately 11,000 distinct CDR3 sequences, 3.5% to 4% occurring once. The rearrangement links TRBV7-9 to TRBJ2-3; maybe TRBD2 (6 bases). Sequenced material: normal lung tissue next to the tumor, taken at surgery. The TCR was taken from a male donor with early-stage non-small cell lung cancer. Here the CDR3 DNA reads TGTGCCAGCAGCGCGGGACCAGTCTATTCAGATACGCAGTATTTT. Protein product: CASSAGPVYSDTQYF.